The 25 T cell receptor beta chains presented below share a single source sample, sequenced in a study of blood T cell repertoires in COVID-19. The method was immunoSEQ multiplex PCR; TCRdb's version includes in-frame clones alone and lacks a portion of them. The sample contains 140,000 to 150,000 clones, roughly 85% of which appear only once. The sequencing sample was made of peripheral blood. The receptors were sampled from a human donor with acute or convalescent COVID-19. The donor label of this sample is uncertain.

The CDR3 protein is CASSFRLAGGSSYNEQFF. DNA for the CDR3: TGTGCCAGCAGCTTCAGGCTAGCGGGAGGGAGCTCCTACAATGAGCAGTTCTTC. J is TRBJ2-1 and V is TRBV5-5, with 12 bases that match TRBD2. Germline values: CDR1 SGHKS, CDR2 YYEKEE (reference sequence). With 2 bases clipped from V and 0 bases from J, the junction kept 6 bases outside the gene matches. This CDR3 region has 18 residues.

The rearrangement joins TRBV6-2 or TRBV6-3 to TRBJ1-5; D may be TRBD1 (6 bases). Germline lookup yields CDR1 MNHEY and CDR2 SVGEGT. The CDR3 has 15 amino acids. Between the trimmed V and J ends, which lost 6 bases and 2 bases, there was a span of 14 bases. The CDR3 reads CASSWTVGGNQPQHF. CDR3 sequence (DNA): TGTGCCAGCAGCTGGACAGTTGGGGGCAATCAGCCCCAGCATTTT.

V gene TRBV5-5 combines with J gene TRBJ2-3; a weak D match, TRBD1 (5 bases). This CDR3 is 16 amino acids long. The germline V gene has CDR1 SGHKS and CDR2 YYEKEE (reference sequence). The germline V and J ends were trimmed by 0 bases and 6 bases, with 17 bases remaining between them. The CDR3 reads CASSLAFGRVGDTQYF. The CDR3 DNA reads TGTGCCAGCAGCTTGGCCTTCGGCAGGGTAGGGGATACGCAGTATTTT. The entire variable domain, with the rest obtained from reference TRBV5-5 and TRBJ2-3, is as follows: DAGVTQSPTHLIKTRGQQVTLRCSPISGHKSVSWYQQVLGQGPQFIFQYYEKEERGRGNFPDRFSARQFPNYSSELNVNALLLGDSALYLCASSLAFGRVGDTQYFGPGTRLTVL.

This chain's CDR3 is CASSEAQRKAFF. The CDR3 coding sequence is TGTGCCAGCAGTGAAGCCCAGAGGAAAGCTTTCTTT. V and J are TRBV2 and TRBJ1-1; no firm D call. Germline assignment: CDR1 SNHLY and CDR2 FYNNEI. The CDR3 sequence is 12 residues long. Trimming took off 0 bases at V and 9 bases at J, with 8 bases between the two ends. Supplemented by reference TRBV2 and TRBJ1-1, the full variable domain reads EPEVTQTPSHQVTQMGQEVILRCVPISNHLYFYWYRQILGQKVEFLVSFYNNEISEKSEIFDDQFSVERPDGSNFTLKIRSTKLEDSAMYFCASSEAQRKAFFGQGTRLTVV.

The chain joins TRBV7-2 to TRBJ1-2; the D is unclear. Trimming left V 2 bases short and J 2 bases short, with 6 bases between. CDR1 and CDR2 (germline): SGHTA, FQGNSA. The CDR3 is 13 amino acids. CDR3 nucleotides: TGTGCCAGCAGCTTACCAGGAAACTATGGCTACACCTTC. It translates to CASSLPGNYGYTF.

The chain has TRBV10-3 and TRBJ2-7, with TRBD2 identical over 7 bases. The ends lost 2 bases at V and 0 bases at J; junction bases unmatched: 7. Germline V gene sequence: CDR1 ENHRY, CDR2 SYGVKD. The CDR3 extends over 16 amino acids. The CDR3 DNA reads as TGTGCCATCAGTGAGAGACTAGCTAGGAGCTCCTACGAGCAGTACGTC. This gives the protein CAISERLARSSYEQYV.

This clone came up a few times. CDR3 loop: CASSLLAGRTEAFF. The CDR3 DNA is TGCGCCAGCAGCTTGCTGGCGGGGCGGACTGAAGCTTTCTTT. This chain uses TRBV5-1 with TRBJ1-1; TRBD1 might be the D (5 bases). Germline V gene lookup returns CDR1 SGHRS and CDR2 YFSETQ. The CDR3 has 14 residues. Trimming removed 1 base from V and 5 bases from J, with 12 bases in between.

DNA for the CDR3: TGCGCCAGCAGCCCAAAACCGGGACAGGGTAATTTTCCGGCGGGGAACAAGCAAGAGACCCAGTACTTC. Translating gives CASSPKPGQGNFPAGNKQETQYF. The chain uses TRBV5-1 and TRBJ2-5; 9 bases map to TRBD1. The CDR3 is 23 residues long. With 4 bases clipped from V and 2 bases from J, the junction kept 30 bases outside the gene matches. From germline, CDR1 is SGHRS and CDR2 YFSETQ.

This rearrangement joins TRBV7-6 to TRBJ2-1, with D possibly TRBD2 on 6 matching bases. Germline V gene sequence: CDR1 SGHVS, CDR2 FNYEAQ. This CDR3 has 15 amino acids. Trimming took off 1 base at V and 2 bases at J, with 9 bases between the two ends. This CDR3 is CASSLGLGAYNEQFF. CDR3 DNA: TGTGCCAGCAGCTTAGGACTAGGGGCCTACAATGAGCAGTTCTTC.

J is TRBJ2-4 and V is TRBV5-6, with 9 bases that match TRBD1. The junction had 4 bases not matched to a gene; V was cut back by 2 bases and J by 7 bases. The germline gives CDR1 SGHDT, CDR2 YYEEEE. The CDR3 loop spans 14 amino acids. The CDR3 DNA follows: TGTGCCAGCAGCTTAACCGGGACAGGGAACATTCAGTACTTC. This codes for CASSLTGTGNIQYF.

The CDR3 bases are TGTGCCAGCAGCTCGGGACAGGGGAGAGGCACTGAAGCTTTCTTT. Amino acid sequence: CASSSGQGRGTEAFF. The chain combines TRBV11-2 with TRBJ1-1; 10 bases align to TRBD1. V lost 4 bases to trimming and J lost 4 bases; unmatched junction nucleotides: 6. Germline V CDR1 and CDR2: SGHAT, FQNNGV. The CDR3 is 15 residues long. The variable domain in full, completed from reference TRBV11-2 and TRBJ1-1, reads EAGVAQSPRYKIIEKRQSVAFWCNPISGHATLYWYQQILGQGPKLLIQFQNNGVVDDSQLPKDRFSAERLKGVDSTLKIQPAKLEDSAVYLCASSSGQGRGTEAFFGQGTRLTVV.

The chain couples TRBV6-5 to TRBJ2-3; a possible D gene is TRBD1 (6 bases). Germline-derived CDR1 and CDR2 are MNHEY and SVGAGI. With 6 bases removed from V and 13 bases from J, the gap between germline ends came to 17 bases. The CDR3 totals 12 residues. The CDR3, as DNA: TGTGCCAGCAGCTTCAGACAGGCCAACAAGTATTTT. Protein product: CASSFRQANKYF.

The chain employs TRBV7-3 and TRBJ2-3, with 15 bases identical to TRBD2. Germline-derived CDR1 and CDR2 are SGHTA and FQGTGA. The CDR3 covers 16 residues. J was trimmed by 5 bases and V by 7 bases; bases with no gene match: 7. CDR3 coding DNA: TGTGCCAGCACCCTTGGACTAGCGGGGGGGATAGATACGCAGTATTTT. Translated: CASTLGLAGGIDTQYF.

V gene TRBV28 combines with J gene TRBJ2-1; no reliable D call. The germline gives CDR1 MDHEN, CDR2 SYDVKM. This CDR3 spans 11 amino acids. The CDR3 nucleotides read TGTTCTTCCCTTTCCCGCAATGAGCAGTTCTTC. Residues: CSSLSRNEQFF.

J is TRBJ2-1 and V is TRBV4-3; 12 bases agree with TRBD2. Unmatched junction bases numbered 8, after V lost 0 bases and J lost 8 bases. The CDR3 contains 17 residues. Germline V gene sequence: CDR1 LGHNA, CDR2 YSLEER. CDR3 in amino acids: CASSQEGASGRADEQFF. CDR3 nucleotides: TGCGCCAGCAGCCAAGAGGGGGCTAGCGGGAGGGCAGATGAGCAGTTCTTC.

The V call is TRBV5-1, the J call TRBJ2-5, with 9 positions matching TRBD1. V gave up 4 bases and J gave up 5 bases; unmatched junction bases: 6. This CDR3 is 14 amino acids long. Germline V lookup: CDR1 SGHRS, CDR2 YFSETQ. CDR3 sequence reads: CASSRGQGVETQYF. The CDR3 region has the DNA TGCGCCAGCAGCAGGGGACAGGGTGTGGAGACCCAGTACTTC.

The chain recombines TRBV7-2 with TRBJ2-3, with 7 bases matching TRBD2. The CDR3 has 16 residues. The junction had 6 bases not matched to a gene; V was cut back by 1 base and J by 2 bases. Germline V gene sequence: CDR1 SGHTA, CDR2 FQGNSA. CDR3 residues: CASSLGLAEPTDTQYF. The CDR3 bases are TGTGCCAGCAGCTTAGGTCTAGCGGAGCCCACAGATACGCAGTATTTT.

Details on this clone: At one boundary the junction diverges from the germline segment, which might be a read error. The CDR3 loop reads CASRGGTSGYTEQFF. DNA of the CDR3: TGTGCCAGCAGGGGGGGGACTAGCGGGTACACTGAGCAGTTCTTC. The genes are TRBV9 and TRBJ2-1, with 12 bases that match TRBD2. This CDR3 is 15 amino acids long. From germline, CDR1 is SGDLS and CDR2 YYNGEE.

This chain uses TRBV5-1 with TRBJ2-3; 12 nucleotides match TRBD2. J lost 2 bases, V lost 3 bases, and 4 bases had no gene match. CDR1 is SGHRS and CDR2 is YFSETQ in the germline V gene. The CDR3 spans 16 residues. CDR3: CASSSGTSGPTDTQYF. The CDR3 DNA sequence: TGCGCCAGCAGCTCCGGGACTAGCGGGCCCACAGATACGCAGTATTTT.

This clone was observed a single time. The chain links TRBV11-2 to TRBJ1-1, with TRBD1 matching 10 bases. CDR3 length equals 14 residues. V lost 5 bases, J lost 10 bases, and 10 bases stayed unmatched. In germline, CDR1 is SGHAT, CDR2 FQNNGV. CDR3 DNA: TGTGCCAGCAGCCCAGGACAGGGGGTTAGTGGAGCTTTCTTT. It is translated as CASSPGQGVSGAFF. Complete variable domain (other parts from reference TRBV11-2 and TRBJ1-1): EAGVAQSPRYKIIEKRQSVAFWCNPISGHATLYWYQQILGQGPKLLIQFQNNGVVDDSQLPKDRFSAERLKGVDSTLKIQPAKLEDSAVYLCASSPGQGVSGAFFGQGTRLTVV.

The genes are TRBV19 and TRBJ1-2, with 7 bases matching TRBD1. Germline CDR1 reads LNHDA; CDR2 reads SQIVND (reference sequence). V lost 6 bases, J lost 7 bases, and 20 bases stayed unmatched. The CDR3 totals 17 residues. As DNA, the CDR3 is TGTGCCAGTAGACTGAGAGGGGGCGCCTCGTATCTGGGTGGCTACACCTTC. Encoded protein: CASRLRGGASYLGGYTF.

At least ten counts were recorded for this clone. The rearrangement joins TRBV28 to TRBJ2-7; maybe TRBD2 (6 bases). V lost 3 bases and J lost 1, with 16 bases in between. This CDR3 is built from 16 residues. Germline CDR1 is MDHEN and CDR2 is SYDVKM. Here the CDR3 DNA reads TGTGCCAGCAGTTTGCCGGCGGGGTCTGCTTCCTACGAGCAGTACTTC. Translated: CASSLPAGSASYEQYF.

This clone was seen just once. The chain is built from TRBV5-1 and TRBJ2-5, with D possibly matching TRBD2 (5 bases). Germline CDR1 reads SGHRS; CDR2 reads YFSETQ. This CDR3 region has 14 residues. The V gene lost 4 bases and the J gene lost 2 bases, with 12 bases spanning the gap. The CDR3 DNA reads as TGCGCCAGCAGCGAGGGAGCGGTTCAAGAGACCCAGTACTTC. Its protein product is CASSEGAVQETQYF.

V is TRBV5-4 and J is TRBJ1-1, with a tentative D call TRBD1 (5 bases). The CDR3 has 17 amino acids. The V gene's germline CDR1 is SGHNT and CDR2 YYREEE (reference sequence). V dropped 3 bases and J dropped 0 bases, with 18 bases sitting between them. The CDR3 loop is CASSSFRTRYLNTEAFF. In nucleotides, the CDR3 is TGTGCCAGCAGCTCCTTCCGGACACGATATCTGAACACTGAAGCTTTCTTT. Full variable domain (missing parts from reference TRBV5-4 and TRBJ1-1): ETGVTQSPTHLIKTRGQQVTLRCSSQSGHNTVSWYQQALGQGPQFIFQYYREEENGRGNFPPRFSGLQFPNYSSELNVNALELDDSALYLCASSSFRTRYLNTEAFFGQGTRLTVV.

The V gene is TRBV4-2, the J gene TRBJ1-5, with D unclear. The V gene lost 5 bases and the J gene lost 4 bases, with 9 bases spanning the gap. Germline V CDR1 and CDR2: LGHNA, YNFKEQ. This CDR3 contains 13 residues. CDR3 residues: CASSLGHNQPQHF. The CDR3 nucleotides read TGTGCCAGCAGCTTGGGCCATAATCAGCCCCAGCATTTT.